These 9 T cell receptor beta chains were all obtained from the same sample, sequenced in a study of T-cell reconstitution after alpha-beta-depleted transplantation in children. TCRbeta library construction was performed incorporating unique molecular identifiers. TCRdb fed the PCR reads into MiXCR, producing one record per CDR3 protein. The top ten clones hold roughly 5% of a sample with roughly 790,000 distinct CDR3 sequences, around 15% of them seen once. The specimen was PBMCs, mostly from graft donor cells, collected 360 days after TCRalphabeta/CD19-depleted stem cell transplant. Source of these receptors: a male patient between 5 and 17 years old who had a stem cell transplant for acute lymphoblastic leukemia, so the T cells may come from the graft donor.

This clonotype was counted between two and nine times. The V gene is TRBV29-1, the J gene TRBJ2-1; the D gene could be TRBD1 or TRBD2 (7 bases each). V was clipped by 7 bases and J by 10 bases, with 17 bases between them. The CDR3 length is 12 residues. Germline V gene sequence: CDR1 SQVTM, CDR2 ANQGSEA. Here the CDR3 DNA reads TGCAGCGCCGCCCCCAGGGGGGGGGAGCAGTTCTTC. Translation: CSAAPRGGEQFF.

This clonotype was seen many times. The chain links TRBV2 to TRBJ2-1; possibly TRBD2 for D (5 bases). The V end lost 2 bases, the J end lost 0 bases, and 8 bases lay between the germline ends. CDR3 length equals 15 residues. Germline-derived CDR1 and CDR2 are SNHLY and FYNNEI. CDR3 in DNA: TGTGCCAGCAGTGAACGGGAATCCTCCTACAATGAGCAGTTCTTC. It codes for CASSERESSYNEQFF.

The V and J genes are TRBV29-1 and TRBJ2-3; the match to TRBD1 covers 7 bases. The junction had 3 bases not matched to a gene; V was cut back by 6 bases and J by 0 bases. CDR3 length equals 13 residues. Germline V gives CDR1 SQVTM, CDR2 ANQGSEA. The DNA for the CDR3 is TGCAGCGTATCGACAGGGAGCACAGATACGCAGTATTTT. Translation: CSVSTGSTDTQYF.

V and J are TRBV24-1 and TRBJ2-7, with a weak D call TRBD1 (7 bases). The CDR3 length is 13 residues. Trimming shortened V by 9 bases and J by 2 bases, and 13 bases separated the two germline ends. The germline gives CDR1 KGHDR, CDR2 SFDVKD. CDR3 coding DNA: TGTGCCACCTCAGGGGGGCAAGCCTACGAGCAGTACTTC. Encoded protein: CATSGGQAYEQYF.

The chain joins TRBV3-1 to TRBJ2-1, with 13 bases identical to TRBD2. The V gene's germline CDR1 is LGHDT and CDR2 YNNKEL (reference sequence). The CDR3 extends over 16 amino acids. V lost 3 bases to trimming and J lost 5 bases; unmatched junction nucleotides: 4. CDR3 sequence (DNA): TGTGCCAGCAGCCAGACCGGGACTAGCGGGAACAATGAGCAGTTCTTC. This encodes CASSQTGTSGNNEQFF.

The CDR3 DNA sequence: TGTGCCAGCTCACGAGGACAGGATAGCCTCTTCTCTGGAAACACCATATATTTT. This gives the protein CASSRGQDSLFSGNTIYF. The chain carries TRBV18 and TRBJ1-3; TRBD1 matches 7 bases. Germline loops: CDR1 KGHSH, CDR2 LQKENI. This CDR3 has 18 amino acids. The J segment lost 0 bases and the V segment lost 4 bases, leaving 12 bases of the junction unmatched.

This clonotype was observed a handful of times. V gene TRBV2 combines with J gene TRBJ2-4; unclear D gene. The CDR3 length is 13 residues. Germline V gene lookup returns CDR1 SNHLY and CDR2 FYNNEI. The V end lost 3 bases, the J end lost 6 bases, and 9 bases lay between the germline ends. The chain's CDR3 is CASSDDWPNIQYF. The DNA of the CDR3 is TGTGCCAGCAGTGACGACTGGCCAAACATTCAGTACTTC.

The chain links TRBV6-5 to TRBJ2-5; D is unresolved. Germline lookup yields CDR1 MNHEY and CDR2 SVGAGI. V was trimmed by 0 bases and J by 5 bases, leaving 7 bases between them. The CDR3 consists of 13 residues. The CDR3 coding sequence is TGTGCCAGCAGTTACTCTGGGTGGGAGACCCAGTACTTC. Its translation is CASSYSGWETQYF.

The chain links TRBV5-1 to TRBJ2-7; 7 nucleotides line up with TRBD2. CDR1 is SGHRS and CDR2 is YFSETQ in the germline V gene. J lost 3 bases, V lost 4 bases, and 13 bases had no gene match. This CDR3 region has 16 residues. The CDR3 coding sequence is TGCGCCAGCAGCCGGGAGGTTACTCCGCTACACTACGAGCAGTACTTC. Encoded protein: CASSREVTPLHYEQYF.